A single sample is the source of the 6 T cell receptor beta chains below, sequenced in a study of tumor-infiltrating lymphocytes in primary liver carcinoma. From approximately 20-30 mg of unsorted bulk tissue, DNA and RNA were co-extracted together. Starting material of 400 to 600 ng total RNA yielded TCR beta cDNA via a constant-region primer. ARM-PCR, slightly modified, supplied the TCR beta libraries through three nested multiplex PCR rounds. Forward primers for TRBV1-TRBV30 and a C-beta reverse primer served the first two PCR rounds, at approximately 10 cycles each. TCRdb called the multiplex PCR reads again in MiXCR, with one record for every CDR3 protein. The data hold tens of thousands of distinct CDR3 sequences, with around 78% observed a single time. The material sequenced was liver tumor tissue from sampling region 5. Regarding subset: tumor region T5, tumor centre. These TCRs come from a man aged 40-55 years with primary liver carcinoma and hepatitis B virus infection.

A single count supports this clonotype. The rearrangement uses TRBV4-2 and TRBJ2-7; TRBD1 matches 9 bases. Trimming took 3 bases from V and 10 from J; bases not matched to a gene: 4. The CDR3 is 12 amino acids. CDR1 is LGHNA, CDR2 YNFKEQ, per germline. The CDR3 bases are TGTGCCAGCAGCCAGGGACAGGGCTACCAGTACTTC. Its protein is CASSQGQGYQYF.

In its sample, this clonotype was seen a few times. The chain combines TRBV29-1 with TRBJ2-5, with a possible D match to TRBD1 (5 bases). Trimming cost V 7 bases and J 1 base, with 10 bases left between them. The CDR3 runs 12 residues. The germline gives CDR1 SQVTM, CDR2 ANQGSEA. In DNA form, the CDR3 reads TGCAGCGCCAGGGCCTCCCAAGAGACCCAGTACTTC. This codes for CSARASQETQYF.

On this clonotype itself: An end of the junction does not agree with germline; a read error may underlie this. The chain joins TRBV6-6 to TRBJ2-1, with D unresolved. Germline-derived CDR1 and CDR2 are MNHNY and SVGAGI (reference sequence). The length of the CDR3 is 12 residues. The CDR3 is CASSSVESEQSF. The CDR3 region has the DNA TGTGCCAGCAGTTCCGTAGAATCTGAGCAGTCCTTC.

This clonotype was counted ten times or more. DNA for the CDR3: TGTGCCAGCAGAGGACAGATGAACACTGAAGCTTTCTTT. It specifies CASRGQMNTEAFF. The rearrangement joins TRBV25-1 to TRBJ1-1; D is perhaps TRBD1 (6 bases). The CDR3 is made up of 13 amino acids. Between the trimmed V and J ends, which lost 6 bases and 0 bases, there was a span of 8 bases. The V gene's germline CDR1 is MGHDK and CDR2 SYGVNS.

The sample holds one count of this clonotype. The rearrangement uses TRBV11-2 and TRBJ2-1, with D possibly being TRBD2 (5 bases). V was cut by 1 base and J by 0 bases, with 7 bases left in between. This CDR3 contains 15 residues. Germline V lookup: CDR1 SGHAT, CDR2 FQNNGV. The CDR3 here is CASSLGGYSYNEQFF. CDR3 sequence (DNA): TGTGCCAGCAGCTTAGGAGGGTACTCCTACAATGAGCAGTTCTTC.

On this clonotype itself: Given the absence of the conserved phenylalanine or tryptophan at the CDR3 end, a read error is likely. V and J are TRBV4-2 and TRBJ1-1, with TRBD1 identical over 8 bases. Unmatched junction bases numbered 11, after V lost 0 bases and J lost 5 bases. The CDR3 sequence is 17 residues long. The V gene's germline CDR1 is LGHNA and CDR2 YNFKEQ. CDR3: CASSQEYGQGFRTEAFS. DNA of the CDR3: TGTGCCAGCAGCCAAGAGTACGGACAGGGTTTTCGTACTGAAGCTTTCTCT.